Presented here are 27 T cell receptor beta chains from one specimen sequenced in a study of cytomegalovirus exposure and HLA in healthy donors. Both 60 Vbeta primers and 13 Jbeta primers went into the PCR. The assay was immunoSEQ multiplex PCR, and TCRdb's table has in-frame clones only and misses some. The table shows roughly 190,000 clones, with 80% occurring only once. The sequencing sample was made of PBMCs. These receptors all come from a woman in her thirties or forties in good health and CMV-seronegative.

V is TRBV27 and J is TRBJ1-2; 8 bases align to TRBD1. There are 14 residues in the CDR3. Germline CDR1 reads MNHEY; CDR2 reads SMNVEV (reference sequence). V dropped 4 bases and J dropped 7; count of bases not matched to a gene: 8. The CDR3 sequence is CASSSEQGVSGYTF. The CDR3 bases are TGTGCCAGCAGTTCAGAACAGGGGGTCTCTGGCTACACCTTC.

V gene TRBV9 combines with J gene TRBJ2-5; tentative D call: TRBD2 (6 bases). This CDR3 has 17 residues. V gave up 4 bases and J gave up 1 base, with 20 bases separating them. Per the germline V gene, CDR1 is SGDLS and CDR2 is YYNGEE. CDR3 sequence: CASSLERDRDFQETQYF. The CDR3 DNA follows: TGTGCCAGCAGCCTCGAGAGAGACCGGGACTTCCAAGAGACCCAGTACTTC.

The chain uses TRBV6-6 and TRBJ1-1, with 8 bases identical to TRBD1. The CDR3 is made up of 15 amino acids. J gave up 1 base and V 0 bases, and 1 base lay outside the gene matches. The germline V gene has CDR1 MNHNY and CDR2 SVGAGI (reference sequence). DNA of the CDR3: TGTGCCAGCAGTTACTCCGGACAGGGGAACACTGAAGCTTTCTTT. Translated: CASSYSGQGNTEAFF.

The V call is TRBV5-1, the J call TRBJ2-5, with TRBD1 matching 10 bases. V trimming: 0 bases; J trimming: 4 bases; junction bases outside the gene matches: 6. CDR1 SGHRS and CDR2 YFSETQ come from the germline V gene. This CDR3 region has 16 residues. DNA for the CDR3: TGCGCCAGCAGCTTGGTTTCTAGGACAGGGGGAGAGACCCAGTACTTC. This translates into CASSLVSRTGGETQYF.

This chain uses TRBV27 with TRBJ2-1, with a possible D match to TRBD2 (6 bases). This CDR3 has 13 amino acids. CDR1 and CDR2 (germline): MNHEY, SMNVEV (reference sequence). The V and J ends lost 3 bases and 5 bases respectively, with 8 bases between them. CDR3 coding DNA: TGTGCCAGCAGTTTCTCTAGCGACAATGAGCAGTTCTTC. It translates to CASSFSSDNEQFF.

This chain uses TRBV11-2 with TRBJ1-2; 8 bases agree with TRBD1. Per germline, CDR1 SGHAT and CDR2 FQNNGV. The CDR3 contains 12 residues. Trimming took 9 bases from V and 4 from J; bases not matched to a gene: 4. This CDR3 reads CASTTGGYGYTF. Written as DNA, the CDR3 is TGTGCCAGTACTACAGGGGGCTATGGCTACACCTTC.

The rearrangement uses TRBV7-2 and TRBJ1-3; D remains unclear. Per the germline V gene, CDR1 is SGHTA and CDR2 is FQGNSA. CDR3 length: 17 residues. Trimming cost V 0 bases and J 1 base, with 13 bases left between them. CDR3 nucleotide sequence: TGTGCCAGCAGCTTAGCTCCGGGATTATCGTCTGGAAACACCATATATTTT. Its translation: CASSLAPGLSSGNTIYF. The entire variable domain, with the rest obtained from reference TRBV7-2 and TRBJ1-3, is as follows: GAGVSQSPSNKVTEKGKDVELRCDPISGHTALYWYRQSLGQGLEFLIYFQGNSAPDKSGLPSDRFSAERTGGSVSTLTIQRTQQEDSAVYLCASSLAPGLSSGNTIYFGEGSWLTVV.

A single count supports this clone. The chain uses TRBV12-5 and TRBJ2-5; 9 bases fit TRBD1. J was trimmed by 5 bases and V by 5 bases; bases with no gene match: 6. The V gene's germline CDR1 is LGHNT and CDR2 FRNRAP. This CDR3 contains 14 residues. The chain's CDR3 is CASGPGQGRETQYF. The CDR3 coding sequence is TGTGCTAGTGGTCCGGGACAGGGTCGGGAGACCCAGTACTTC.

The CDR3 nucleotides read TGTGCCAGCAGCTTAGTCGGGGTAGATAACTACGAGCAGTACTTC. Protein: CASSLVGVDNYEQYF. The chain couples TRBV7-7 to TRBJ2-7, with TRBD2 as a possible D gene (5 bases). The germline V gene has CDR1 SSHAT and CDR2 FNYEAQ (reference sequence). This CDR3 contains 15 residues. Between the trimmed V and J ends, which lost 1 base and 3 bases, there was a span of 13 bases.

This clone was detected a few times. V gene TRBV7-2 combines with J gene TRBJ2-1; 7 bases are a match to TRBD1. V lost 0 bases and J lost 4; bases outside the gene matches: 6. This CDR3 spans 16 amino acids. Germline-derived CDR1 and CDR2 are SGHTA and FQGNSA. This chain's CDR3 is CASSLAGTALYNEQFF. DNA of the CDR3: TGTGCCAGCAGCTTAGCCGGGACAGCGCTTTACAATGAGCAGTTCTTC.

The chain joins TRBV4-1 to TRBJ1-1; D is undetermined. Trimming removed 2 bases at V and 10 bases at J, with 17 bases between. CDR1 is MGHRA and CDR2 is YSYEKL in the germline V gene. The CDR3 is made up of 14 amino acids. CDR3 in amino acids: CASSQTAPRRGAFF. CDR3 nucleotides: TGCGCCAGCAGCCAAACGGCCCCGCGTCGGGGAGCTTTCTTT.

The V gene is TRBV9, the J gene TRBJ2-1; the match to TRBD2 covers 10 bases. The CDR3 covers 16 residues. CDR1 and CDR2 (germline): SGDLS, YYNGEE. J was trimmed by 6 bases and V by 0 bases; bases with no gene match: 6. The DNA of the CDR3 is TGTGCCAGCAGCGTAGCTCTAGCGGGAGTCGGCAATGAGCAGTTCTTC. Encoded protein: CASSVALAGVGNEQFF.

V is TRBV19 and J is TRBJ2-1; 7 nucleotides align to TRBD2. Germline V gives CDR1 LNHDA, CDR2 SQIVND (reference sequence). V gave up 4 bases and J gave up 0 bases; unmatched junction bases: 6. The length of the CDR3 is 16 residues. The CDR3 DNA follows: TGTGCCAGTAGTACGAGGGAGGGGAGCTCCTACAATGAGCAGTTCTTC. Translation: CASSTREGSSYNEQFF.

This rearrangement joins TRBV4-3 to TRBJ2-3; D remains ambiguous. The CDR3 has 15 amino acids. Germline assignment: CDR1 LGHNA and CDR2 YSLEER. V lost 1 base and J lost 2, with 10 bases in between. CDR3 residues: CASSQVNGPTDTQYF. The CDR3 DNA reads TGCGCCAGCAGCCAAGTCAACGGTCCCACAGATACGCAGTATTTT.

This clone was recorded only once. The chain has TRBV18 and TRBJ1-5; 8 nucleotides line up with TRBD1. The CDR3 contains 15 residues. Germline CDR1 and CDR2: KGHSH and LQKENI. Trimming removed 4 bases from V and 3 bases from J; junction bases left unmatched: 5. This CDR3 reads CASSLGTGHNQPQHF. CDR3 DNA sequence: TGTGCCAGCTCACTCGGGACAGGCCACAATCAGCCCCAGCATTTT.

This rearrangement joins TRBV27 to TRBJ1-5; D perhaps matches TRBD1 (6 bases). Trimming removed 0 bases at V and 4 bases at J, with 7 bases between. CDR1 and CDR2 from the germline V gene are MNHEY and SMNVEV (reference sequence). There are 14 residues in the CDR3. Here the CDR3 DNA reads TGTGCCAGCAGTTTATCGGGGGCGAATCAGCCCCAGCATTTT. Translation: CASSLSGANQPQHF.

The sample holds a few counts of this clone. Other DNA variants within this sample encode the same CDR3. The chain employs TRBV5-1 and TRBJ2-5, with TRBD1 as a possible D gene (6 bases). This CDR3 has 13 residues. CDR1 is SGHRS, CDR2 YFSETQ, per germline. With 0 bases removed from V and 5 bases from J, the gap between germline ends came to 8 bases. The CDR3 coding sequence is TGCGCCAGCAGCTTGGGCAGGGGTGAGACCCAGTACTTC. It encodes CASSLGRGETQYF.

A remark on this clone: Distinct nucleotide sequences in the sample also encode this CDR3. The V and J genes are TRBV7-2 and TRBJ2-1; a weak D match, TRBD2 (6 bases). This CDR3 spans 15 amino acids. Trimming cost V 2 bases and J 0 bases, with 8 bases left between them. CDR1 and CDR2 from the germline V gene are SGHTA and FQGNSA. The CDR3: CASSLTGSSYNEQFF. DNA for the CDR3: TGTGCCAGCAGCTTAACCGGGAGCTCCTACAATGAGCAGTTCTTC.

The V call is TRBV27, the J call TRBJ1-3; D ambiguous. CDR1 is MNHEY and CDR2 is SMNVEV in the germline V gene (reference sequence). Trimming took 6 bases from V and 0 from J, leaving 9 bases between them. The CDR3 contains 14 residues. The chain's CDR3 is CASREGVSGNTIYF. Written as DNA, the CDR3 is TGTGCCAGCAGAGAGGGAGTCTCTGGAAACACCATATATTTT.

This clone was counted once. CDR3 DNA sequence: TGTGCCAGCAGCTTGAAACAGGGGGAGCAGTACTTC. Encoded protein: CASSLKQGEQYF. The V and J genes are TRBV5-6 and TRBJ2-7, with 7 bases identical to TRBD1. CDR1 is SGHDT, CDR2 YYEEEE, per germline. The CDR3 is 12 amino acids. The junction had 2 bases not matched to a gene; V was cut back by 1 base and J by 7 bases.

A few counts support this clone. The chain is built from TRBV6-1 and TRBJ1-1; 8 bases align to TRBD1. This CDR3 has 14 amino acids. V trimming: 6 bases; J trimming: 13 bases; junction bases outside the gene matches: 16. Germline CDR1 and CDR2: MNHNS and SASEGT. The DNA for the CDR3 is TGTGCCAGCAGGATCCCGGGACAGGCAAGGAAGCATTTCTTT. Its translation is CASRIPGQARKHFF.

V gene TRBV10-3 combines with J gene TRBJ1-2; TRBD1 matches 10 bases. The V gene end was trimmed by 6 bases and the J gene end by 2 bases; junction bases not matched to a gene: 3. This CDR3 has 14 residues. CDR1 is ENHRY, CDR2 SYGVKD, per germline. This CDR3 reads CAISGQGGNYGYTF. Written as DNA, the CDR3 is TGTGCCATCAGCGGACAGGGGGGGAACTATGGCTACACCTTC.

This rearrangement joins TRBV10-3 to TRBJ1-5; 9 positions match TRBD1. The CDR3 extends over 14 amino acids. The germline CDR1 and CDR2 sequences are ENHRY and SYGVKD. V lost 3 bases to trimming and J lost 6 bases; unmatched junction nucleotides: 3. CDR3 nucleotides: TGTGCCATCAGTGAAGGGACAGGGCTTCAGCCCCAGCATTTT. Its protein product is CAISEGTGLQPQHF.

This sequence joins TRBV28 and TRBJ1-5; 8 bases line up with TRBD1. Per germline, CDR1 MDHEN and CDR2 SYDVKM. The junction had 10 bases not matched to a gene; V was cut back by 6 bases and J by 3 bases. The CDR3 covers 16 residues. The CDR3 is CASSPTGANSNQPQHF. The CDR3 DNA follows: TGTGCCAGCAGCCCGACAGGGGCGAACTCCAATCAGCCCCAGCATTTT.

This clone is a singleton in its sample. This chain links TRBV25-1 with TRBJ2-3, with a tentative D call TRBD2 (6 bases). V was cut by 4 bases and J by 7 bases, with 15 bases left in between. The CDR3 sequence is 14 residues long. Germline V lookup: CDR1 MGHDK, CDR2 SYGVNS. CDR3 sequence reads: CASSGGTPLNTQYF. The CDR3 DNA sequence: TGTGCCAGCAGTGGCGGGACCCCCCTCAATACGCAGTATTTT.

This chain joins TRBV27 and TRBJ2-2, with a tentative D call TRBD1 (5 bases). This CDR3 has 17 residues. V was shortened by 0 bases and J by 1 base, with 12 bases between the two germline ends. CDR1 is MNHEY, CDR2 SMNVEV, per germline (reference sequence). The CDR3 spells CASSLSSRTWNTGELFF. CDR3 DNA sequence: TGTGCCAGCAGTTTATCCTCGCGGACATGGAACACCGGGGAGCTGTTTTTT.

The chain combines TRBV11-3 with TRBJ2-3; 11 bases line up with TRBD2. This CDR3 has 19 amino acids. Per the germline V gene, CDR1 is SGHNT and CDR2 is YENEEA. The V and J ends lost 5 bases and 3 bases, in that order; junction bases with no gene match: 16. CDR3 coding DNA: TGTGCCAGCAGCCCCAACTGGCTAGCGGGAGGCGGTCGTACAGATACGCAGTATTTT. Translating it yields CASSPNWLAGGGRTDTQYF.